Listed below are T cell receptor beta chains from one sample, sequenced in a study of CD8 T cells in ankylosing spondylitis. Each CDR3 protein is one row after TCRdb ran MiXCR on the 5' RACE reads. The sample contains 200,000 to 250,000 distinct CDR3 sequences, approximately 7.3% of which appear only once. Sequencing was done on a sample of blood, either unsorted or a sorted T cell fraction (not recorded which). These receptors all stem from a male donor with ankylosing spondylitis. The CDR3 runs from the conserved cysteine through the conserved F or W. The D gene is left open where the match is weak. Size is stated for part of the rows, as once, few or many counts, or as a class when the clone is expanded.

V: TRBV4-3; D: .; J: TRBJ2-1; size: few; DNA: TGCGCCAGCAGCCCCCACGGGGCAGGCGGCCAGTTCTTC; CDR3: CASSPHGAGGQFF
V: TRBV6-2/TRBV6-3; D: .; J: TRBJ2-7; size: many; DNA: TGTGCCAGCACCGAGGCCGGCAGGGCCCCAAACGAGCAGTACTTC; CDR3: CASTEAGRAPNEQYF
V: TRBV7-9; D: .; J: TRBJ1-6; size: many; DNA: TGTGCCAGCAGTACCGGGAACTATAATTCACCCCTCCACTTT; CDR3: CASSTGNYNSPLHF
V: TRBV27; D: TRBD2; J: TRBJ2-1; size: many; DNA: TGTGCCAGCAGTTTAGAGGGCGGGAGGGCCTACAATGAGCAGTTCTTC; CDR3: CASSLEGGRAYNEQFF
V: TRBV10-2; D: .; J: TRBJ2-5; size: many; DNA: TGCGCCAGCAGCTACACAGGGCCACAAGAGACCCAGTACTTC; CDR3: CASSYTGPQETQYF
V: TRBV4-1; D: TRBD2; J: TRBJ2-1; size: many; DNA: TGCGCCAGCAGCCAACCGGTAGCGGGACTCTACAATGAGCAGTTCTTC; CDR3: CASSQPVAGLYNEQFF
V: TRBV7-2; D: .; J: TRBJ1-3; size: many; DNA: TGTGCCAGCAGCTTCACCCTAGGGGTTTACGCTGGAAACACCATATATTTT; CDR3: CASSFTLGVYAGNTIYF
V: TRBV7-6; D: TRBD1; J: TRBJ2-7; size: many; DNA: TGTGCCAGCAGCCCAAGACAGGGGGAAGACTACGAGCAGTACTTC; CDR3: CASSPRQGEDYEQYF
V: TRBV25-1; D: .; J: TRBJ2-7; size: .; DNA: TGTGACAGCAGCCTTGGGGCGGAGCAGTACTTC; CDR3: CDSSLGAEQYF
V: TRBV15; D: .; J: TRBJ2-1; size: many; DNA: TGTGCCACCAGCAGAGATCGCGGCTCCAGCAATGAGCAGTTCTTC; CDR3: CATSRDRGSSNEQFF
V: TRBV6-1; D: TRBD1; J: TRBJ1-1; size: many; DNA: TGTGCCAGCAGACCATGGACAGGTACAGAAGCTTTCTTT; CDR3: CASRPWTGTEAFF
V: TRBV2; D: TRBD1; J: TRBJ2-1; size: .; DNA: TGTGCCAGCAGCCTAATGACAGGGGGCTCCTACAATGAGCAGTTCTTC; CDR3: CASSLMTGGSYNEQFF
V: TRBV4-3; D: TRBD2; J: TRBJ2-5; size: many; DNA: TGCGCCAGCAGCCCGGAATGGGCTAGCGGGATGGAGACCCAGTACTTC; CDR3: CASSPEWASGMETQYF
V: TRBV9; D: .; J: TRBJ2-7; size: many; DNA: TGTGCCAGCGGCCTCGGGTCCAACGAGCAGTACTTC; CDR3: CASGLGSNEQYF
V: TRBV7-8; D: TRBD1; J: TRBJ2-7; size: many; DNA: TGTGCCAGCAGCTACGGACAGGGGGTTCTTTGGTACGAGCAGTACTTC; CDR3: CASSYGQGVLWYEQYF
V: TRBV6-2/TRBV6-3; D: TRBD2; J: TRBJ2-5; size: .; DNA: TGTGCCACCTCCGGGACTAGTAAAGAGACCCAGTACTTC; CDR3: CATSGTSKETQYF
V: TRBV11-2; D: .; J: TRBJ2-7; size: .; DNA: TGTGCCAGCAGCCCCGGGGCAACAGGGCTTCCGGGGAGCTCCTACGAGCAGTACTTC; CDR3: CASSPGATGLPGSSYEQYF
V: TRBV6-1; D: .; J: TRBJ2-7; size: many; DNA: TGTGCCACCCCACGGGGGACAAACATAGTATACGAGCAGTACTTC; CDR3: CATPRGTNIVYEQYF
V: TRBV2; D: .; J: TRBJ1-1; size: .; DNA: TGTGCCAGCCCGGAGGGTCGGAACACTGAAGCTTTCTTT; CDR3: CASPEGRNTEAFF
V: TRBV30; D: .; J: TRBJ2-4; size: many; DNA: TGTGCCTGGAGTGTACGGGGGAACATTCAGTACTTC; CDR3: CAWSVRGNIQYF
V: TRBV29-1; D: TRBD1; J: TRBJ2-7; size: many; DNA: TGCAGCGTTGGGGGACAGGCGGGCTACGAGCAGTACTTC; CDR3: CSVGGQAGYEQYF
V: TRBV9; D: TRBD1; J: TRBJ1-1; size: many; DNA: TGTGCCAGCAGCTCCATCAGGGGGGTGTCTGAAGCTTTCTTT; CDR3: CASSSIRGVSEAFF
V: TRBV27; D: .; J: TRBJ2-7; size: many; DNA: TGTGCCAGCAGTTCAGGTGGACTTGGGGAAGAGCAGTACTTC; CDR3: CASSSGGLGEEQYF
V: TRBV28; D: TRBD1; J: TRBJ1-5; size: many; DNA: TGTGCCAGCAGCTGGGGACAGAGGGGCAATCAGCCCCAGCATTTT; CDR3: CASSWGQRGNQPQHF
V: TRBV4-3; D: .; J: TRBJ2-3; size: many; DNA: TGCGCCAGCAGCCACGGGAGCACAGATACGCAGTATTTT; CDR3: CASSHGSTDTQYF
V: TRBV28; D: .; J: TRBJ1-5; size: many; DNA: TGTGCCAGCACCCAATTCCCCACATATGGGGGCAATCAGCCCCAGCATTTT; CDR3: CASTQFPTYGGNQPQHF
V: TRBV12-3/TRBV12-4; D: .; J: TRBJ1-1; size: many; DNA: TGTGCCAGCAGACCTCCTACGGGAGCTCTTGCTGAAGCTTTCTTT; CDR3: CASRPPTGALAEAFF
V: TRBV11-2; D: TRBD2; J: TRBJ2-7; size: .; DNA: TGTGCCAGCAGCACAACTAGCGGGAGCTCCTACGAGCAGTACTTC; CDR3: CASSTTSGSSYEQYF
V: TRBV7-9; D: TRBD1; J: TRBJ2-3; size: few; DNA: TGTGCCAGCAGCTTACTCGGACAGGTCCGGACAGATACGCAGTATTTT; CDR3: CASSLLGQVRTDTQYF
V: TRBV20-1; D: .; J: TRBJ2-6; size: .; DNA: TGCAGTGCTAGATGGCCGGCCTCTGGGGCCAACGTCCTGACTTTC; CDR3: CSARWPASGANVLTF
V: TRBV24-1; D: TRBD2; J: TRBJ2-1; size: many; DNA: TGTGCCACCAGTGACGTGACTAGCTGGCCTGATGAGCAGTTCTTC; CDR3: CATSDVTSWPDEQFF
V: TRBV29-1; D: .; J: TRBJ2-1; size: many; DNA: TGCAGCGTTGCAGGGTCGAACCCCTCCTACAATGAGCAGTTCTTC; CDR3: CSVAGSNPSYNEQFF
V: TRBV6-4; D: .; J: TRBJ2-3; size: many; DNA: TGTGCCAGCAGTGACAGGGCGGAAGATACGCAGTATTTT; CDR3: CASSDRAEDTQYF
V: TRBV6-2/TRBV6-3; D: .; J: TRBJ2-5; size: .; DNA: TGTGCCAGCAGTCCTCTAGCTGACGGGAGCCATATACAAGAGACCCAGTACTTC; CDR3: CASSPLADGSHIQETQYF
V: TRBV6-2/TRBV6-3; D: .; J: TRBJ1-2; size: many; DNA: TGTGCCATCAACTACGGGGGCCATGATGGCTACACCTTC; CDR3: CAINYGGHDGYTF
V: TRBV15; D: .; J: TRBJ2-1; size: many; DNA: TGTGCCACCAGCAGATCCCCGAGTGAACTAACCTCCAATGAGCAGTTCTTC; CDR3: CATSRSPSELTSNEQFF
V: TRBV21-1; D: .; J: TRBJ2-1; size: .; DNA: TGTGCCAGCAGCGGGGGAGAGGGGAATAGCTCCTACAATGAGCAGTTCTTC; CDR3: CASSGGEGNSSYNEQFF
V: TRBV7-2; D: .; J: TRBJ2-2; size: many; DNA: TGTGCCAGCAGCTTAGCTTCGTCCACCGGGGAGCTGTTTTTT; CDR3: CASSLASSTGELFF
V: TRBV24-1; D: TRBD2; J: TRBJ2-1; size: many; DNA: TGTGCCACCAGTGAATTAGGGGGACTAGCGGCGGACAATGAGCAGTTCTTC; CDR3: CATSELGGLAADNEQFF
V: TRBV7-6; D: TRBD1; J: TRBJ2-3; size: few; DNA: TGTGCCAGCAGCTTGCTGACAGGGGAGTTTTCAGATACGCAGTATTTT; CDR3: CASSLLTGEFSDTQYF
V: TRBV29-1; D: .; J: TRBJ1-2; size: many; DNA: TGCAGCGTGGTTACAGGGAACGGCTACACCTTC; CDR3: CSVVTGNGYTF
V: TRBV9; D: TRBD1; J: TRBJ1-1; size: .; DNA: TGTGCCAGCAGCGGATTTACAGGGGGTGTCACTGAAGCTTTCTTT; CDR3: CASSGFTGGVTEAFF
V: TRBV11-2; D: TRBD1; J: TRBJ1-2; size: many; DNA: TGTGCCAGCAGCTTAGAGTACAGGGGGGCCTTCTACACCTTC; CDR3: CASSLEYRGAFYTF
V: TRBV9; D: TRBD2; J: TRBJ2-5; size: many; DNA: TGTGCCAGCAGCGTAGACGGGAGGAGTGAGACCCAGTACTTC; CDR3: CASSVDGRSETQYF
V: TRBV27; D: TRBD1; J: TRBJ1-1; size: few; DNA: TGTGCCAGCAGTAGGGACAGGGATGGCACTATGAACACTGAAGCTTTCTTT; CDR3: CASSRDRDGTMNTEAFF
V: TRBV4-1; D: TRBD2; J: TRBJ2-7; size: .; DNA: TGCGCCAGCAGCCAAGAGGCTAGCGGGGGGAGCTCCTACGAGCAGTACTTC; CDR3: CASSQEASGGSSYEQYF
V: TRBV4-3; D: .; J: TRBJ2-2; size: many; DNA: TGCGCCAGCAGCCAAGATTTGGGAGGGACAGAGAACACCGGGGAGCTGTTTTTT; CDR3: CASSQDLGGTENTGELFF
V: TRBV29-1; D: .; J: TRBJ1-2; size: few; DNA: TGCAGCGTTGACGATTCCTATGGCTACACCTTC; CDR3: CSVDDSYGYTF
V: TRBV20-1; D: .; J: TRBJ2-5; size: many; DNA: TGCAGTGCTAGAGATCTCCGCGGGTCTGGGTGGGAGACCCAGTACTTC; CDR3: CSARDLRGSGWETQYF
V: TRBV6-1; D: .; J: TRBJ2-5; size: many; DNA: TGTGCCAGCAGCCCCACCGGGGTCCTTCCAGTAGAGACCCAGTACTTC; CDR3: CASSPTGVLPVETQYF
V: TRBV20-1; D: TRBD2; J: TRBJ2-7; size: .; DNA: TGCTGTGCTAGAGGTATAGGGGGGACTAGCCCCTACGAGCAGTACTTC; CDR3: CCARGIGGTSPYEQYF
V: TRBV25-1; D: TRBD2; J: TRBJ2-5; size: many; DNA: TGTGCCAGCGTAGCGGGGAGAGAGACCCAGTACTTC; CDR3: CASVAGRETQYF
V: TRBV11-1; D: .; J: TRBJ1-2; size: .; DNA: TGTGCCAGCAGCTCCTCGACAGATTACATATCAAGCGCCTATGGCTACACCTTC; CDR3: CASSSSTDYISSAYGYTF
V: TRBV20-1; D: TRBD2; J: TRBJ2-7; size: .; DNA: TGCAGTGCTAGAAGCCTAGCGGGGGGATCCTACGAGCAGTACTTC; CDR3: CSARSLAGGSYEQYF